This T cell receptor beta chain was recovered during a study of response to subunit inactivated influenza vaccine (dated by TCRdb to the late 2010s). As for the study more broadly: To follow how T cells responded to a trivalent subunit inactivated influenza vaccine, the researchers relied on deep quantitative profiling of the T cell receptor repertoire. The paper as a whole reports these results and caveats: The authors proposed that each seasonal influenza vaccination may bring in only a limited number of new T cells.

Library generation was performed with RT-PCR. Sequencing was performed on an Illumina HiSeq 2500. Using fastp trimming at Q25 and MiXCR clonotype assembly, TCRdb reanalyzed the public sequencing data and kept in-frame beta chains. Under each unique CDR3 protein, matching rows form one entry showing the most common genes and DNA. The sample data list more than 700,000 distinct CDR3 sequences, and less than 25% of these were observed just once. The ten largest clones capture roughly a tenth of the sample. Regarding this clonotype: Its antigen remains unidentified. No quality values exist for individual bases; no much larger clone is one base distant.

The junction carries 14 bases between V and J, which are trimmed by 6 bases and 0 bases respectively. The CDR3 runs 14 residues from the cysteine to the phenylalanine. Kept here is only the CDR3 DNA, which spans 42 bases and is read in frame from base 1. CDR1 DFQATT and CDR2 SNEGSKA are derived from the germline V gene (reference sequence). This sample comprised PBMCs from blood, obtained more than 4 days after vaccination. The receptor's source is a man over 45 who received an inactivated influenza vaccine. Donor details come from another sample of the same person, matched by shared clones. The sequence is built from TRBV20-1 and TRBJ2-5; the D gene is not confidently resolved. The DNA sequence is TGCAGTGCGCTGGGAAGACGGCACCAAGAGACCCAGTACTTC. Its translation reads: CSALGRRHQETQYF.